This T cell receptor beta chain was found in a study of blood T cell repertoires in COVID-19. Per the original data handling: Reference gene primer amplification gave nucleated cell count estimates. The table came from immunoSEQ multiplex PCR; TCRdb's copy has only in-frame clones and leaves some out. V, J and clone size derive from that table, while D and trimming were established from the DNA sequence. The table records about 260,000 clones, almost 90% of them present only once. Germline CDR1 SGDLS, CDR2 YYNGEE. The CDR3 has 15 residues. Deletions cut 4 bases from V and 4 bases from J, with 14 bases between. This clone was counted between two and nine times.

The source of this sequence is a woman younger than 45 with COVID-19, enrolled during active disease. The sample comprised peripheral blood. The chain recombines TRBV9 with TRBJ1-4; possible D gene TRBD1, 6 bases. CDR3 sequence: CASSLNTGLNEKLFF. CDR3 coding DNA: TGTGCCAGCAGCCTGAATACAGGGCTTAATGAAAAACTGTTTTTT.